This T cell receptor beta chain was recovered during a study of yellow fever vaccine responses in identical twins (dated by TCRdb to the late 2010s). About the full investigation: The study precisely tracked vaccine-responding T cell clones in identical twins.

In regard to this clonotype: Which antigen it targets is not known. It has no much larger one-base neighbor in the sample; base qualities were not kept.

V lost 8 bases and J lost 4 bases; the stretch between them is 10 bases long. The CDR3 sequence holds 11 residues, the cysteine and phenylalanine included. Left in the record is the CDR3 DNA by itself, 33 bases read in frame from the first base. The germline V gene yields SQVTM for CDR1 and ANQGSEA for CDR2. Overall study results and their limits: According to the authors, the vaccine-induced T cell response in identical twins seemed to be partly convergent and partly specific to each individual.

The library relied on RT-PCR. Instrument used: Illumina HiSeq 2500. TCRdb cleaned the public reads at Q25 with fastp, built clones with MiXCR and kept in-frame beta chains. CDR3 protein duplicates are merged, each entry listing the most common genes and DNA. This sample lists some 3,500 distinct CDR3 sequences; more than 75% were detected once. Around 3% of the sample lies in the top ten. The rearrangement joined TRBV29-1 to TRBJ2-3; the D gene is perhaps TRBD1, from 6 matching bases. The starting material was T cells from blood (PBMCs), unsorted or a sorted subset (not recorded which), obtained before or after yellow fever vaccination (not recorded which). The sequence was obtained from a woman aged 18-29 years who received the yellow fever vaccine. Donor details come from another sample of the same person, matched by shared clones. The CDR3: CSFYRADTQYF. The DNA sequence follows: TGCAGCTTTTACAGGGCAGATACGCAGTATTTT.